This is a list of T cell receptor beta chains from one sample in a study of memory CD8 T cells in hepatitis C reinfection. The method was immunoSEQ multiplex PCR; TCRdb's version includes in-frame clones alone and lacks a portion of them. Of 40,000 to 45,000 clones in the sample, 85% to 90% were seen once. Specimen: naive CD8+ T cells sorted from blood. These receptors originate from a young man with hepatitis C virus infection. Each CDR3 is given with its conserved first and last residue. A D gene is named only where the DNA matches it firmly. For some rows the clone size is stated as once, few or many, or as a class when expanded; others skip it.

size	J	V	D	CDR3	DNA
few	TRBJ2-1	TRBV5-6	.	CASSLTDYNEQFF	TGTGCCAGCAGCTTGACAGACTACAATGAGCAGTTCTTC
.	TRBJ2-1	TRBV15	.	CATRGMERAEQFF	TGTGCCACCAGGGGGATGGAGCGGGCTGAGCAGTTCTTC
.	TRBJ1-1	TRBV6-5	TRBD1	CASTPGGNTEAFF	TGTGCCAGCACTCCAGGGGGGAACACTGAAGCTTTCTTT
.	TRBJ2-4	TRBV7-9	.	CASSSSQQGAKNIQYF	TGTGCCAGCAGCTCTTCACAACAGGGAGCCAAAAACATTCAGTACTTC
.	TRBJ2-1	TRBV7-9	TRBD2	CASSVTSGRDEQFF	TGTGCCAGCAGCGTGACTAGCGGGAGAGATGAGCAGTTCTTC
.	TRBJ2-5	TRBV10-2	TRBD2	CASSTSGLAVQETQYF	TGCGCCAGCAGTACCTCGGGACTAGCAGTACAAGAGACCCAGTACTTC
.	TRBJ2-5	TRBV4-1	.	CASSQDMTGETQYF	TGCGCCAGCAGCCAAGATATGACTGGGGAGACCCAGTACTTC
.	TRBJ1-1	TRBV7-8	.	CASSLAETEAFF	TGTGCCAGCAGCTTAGCCGAGACTGAAGCTTTCTTT
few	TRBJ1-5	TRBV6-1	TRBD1	CASSEVGQSNQPQHF	TGTGCCAGCAGTGAGGTGGGACAGAGCAATCAGCCCCAGCATTTT
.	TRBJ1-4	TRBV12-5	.	CASGLGSGEKLFF	TGTGCTAGTGGTTTGGGGAGTGGAGAAAAACTGTTTTTT
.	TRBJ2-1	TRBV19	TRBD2	CASARTSGHYNEQFF	TGTGCCAGCGCCCGGACTAGCGGACACTACAATGAGCAGTTCTTC
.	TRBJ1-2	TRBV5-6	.	CASSPWGGFGYTF	TGTGCCAGCAGCCCGTGGGGGGGTTTCGGCTACACCTTC
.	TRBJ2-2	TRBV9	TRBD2	CASSPRTSENTGELFF	TGTGCCAGCAGCCCACGGACTAGCGAGAACACCGGGGAGCTGTTTTTT
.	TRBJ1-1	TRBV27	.	CASRELGGENTEAFF	TGTGCCAGCAGGGAATTAGGGGGTGAGAACACTGAAGCTTTCTTT
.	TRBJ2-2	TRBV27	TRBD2	CASSLTGGNTGELFF	TGTGCCAGCAGTTTAACGGGAGGGAACACCGGGGAGCTGTTTTTT
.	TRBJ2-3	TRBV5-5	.	CASSSGHSTDTQYF	TGTGCCAGCAGTTCGGGACACAGCACAGATACGCAGTATTTT
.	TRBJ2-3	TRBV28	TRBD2	CASSLTGGGDTQYF	TGTGCCAGCAGTCTTACGGGGGGGGGAGATACGCAGTATTTT
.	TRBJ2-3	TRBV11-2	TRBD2	CASTWSSGGADTQYF	TGTGCCAGCACCTGGTCTAGCGGGGGCGCAGATACGCAGTATTTT
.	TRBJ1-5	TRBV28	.	CASIQEYSNQPQHF	TGTGCCAGCATACAGGAGTATAGCAATCAGCCCCAGCATTTT
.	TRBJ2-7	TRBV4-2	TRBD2	CASSQGGEFYEQYF	TGTGCCAGCAGCCAGGGGGGGGAGTTCTACGAGCAGTACTTC
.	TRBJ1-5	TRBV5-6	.	CASSLQGINQPQHF	TGTGCCAGCAGCTTGCAGGGTATAAATCAGCCCCAGCATTTT
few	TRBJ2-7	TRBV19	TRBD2	CASSTEREMEQYF	TGTGCCAGTAGTACAGAGCGGGAGATGGAGCAGTACTTC
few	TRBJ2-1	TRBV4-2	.	CASSQDSYNEQFF	TGTGCCAGCAGCCAAGACAGCTACAATGAGCAGTTCTTC
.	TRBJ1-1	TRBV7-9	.	CASSPPPGGTEAFF	TGTGCCAGCAGCCCGCCCCCCGGCGGCACTGAAGCTTTCTTT
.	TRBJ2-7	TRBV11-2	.	CASSLGALAGRSYEQYF	TGTGCCAGCAGCCTAGGGGCCCTAGCCGGGCGCTCCTACGAGCAGTACTTC
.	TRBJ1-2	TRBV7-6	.	CASSPTPDRRYGYTF	TGTGCCAGCAGCCCCACTCCAGACAGGAGATATGGCTACACCTTC
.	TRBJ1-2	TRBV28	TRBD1	CASSLNSWTGSDYGYTF	TGTGCCAGCAGTTTAAATTCCTGGACAGGGTCTGACTATGGCTACACCTTC
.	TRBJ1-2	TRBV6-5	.	CASSSGRVRPGYTF	TGTGCCAGCAGTTCGGGCAGGGTACGTCCTGGCTACACCTTC
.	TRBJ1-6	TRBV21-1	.	CASSKNHKPGLNSPLHF	TGTGCCAGCAGCAAAAACCATAAACCGGGACTTAATTCACCCCTCCACTTT
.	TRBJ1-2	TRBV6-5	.	CADGLLDGYTF	TGTGCGGATGGGCTGCTGGATGGCTACACCTTC
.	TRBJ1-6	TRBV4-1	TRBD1	CASSPQPGQGLGSYNSPLHF	TGCGCCAGCAGCCCCCAGCCGGGACAGGGTTTAGGTTCCTATAATTCACCCCTCCACTTT
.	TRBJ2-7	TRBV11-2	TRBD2	CASGVGEGYEQYF	TGTGCCAGTGGGGTAGGGGAGGGTTACGAGCAGTACTTC
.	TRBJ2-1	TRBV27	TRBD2	CASSLILAGGGDEQFF	TGTGCCAGCAGTTTAATACTAGCGGGAGGGGGGGATGAGCAGTTCTTC
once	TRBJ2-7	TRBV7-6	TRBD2	CAGSPREADEQYF	TGTGCCGGCAGTCCCCGGGAGGCAGATGAGCAGTACTTC
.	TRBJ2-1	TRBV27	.	CASSSIAANNEQFF	TGTGCCAGCAGTTCGATAGCGGCTAACAATGAGCAGTTCTTC
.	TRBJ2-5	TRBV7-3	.	CASSFMSGGTQYF	TGTGCCAGCAGCTTTATGAGTGGAGGGACCCAGTACTTC
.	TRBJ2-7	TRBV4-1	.	CASSQGHLGDTAYEQYF	TGCGCCAGCAGCCAAGGCCATTTGGGGGACACAGCCTACGAGCAGTACTTC
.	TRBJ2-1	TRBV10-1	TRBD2	CASSSTSGVNNEQFF	TGCGCCAGCAGTTCTACTAGCGGCGTAAACAATGAGCAGTTCTTC
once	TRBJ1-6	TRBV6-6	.	CAGKTGYNSPLHF	TGTGCCGGGAAGACAGGTTACAATTCACCCCTCCACTTT
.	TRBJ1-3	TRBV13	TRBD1	CASSSGQGSGNTIYF	TGTGCCAGCAGCTCGGGACAGGGGTCCGGAAACACCATATATTTT
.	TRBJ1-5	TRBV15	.	CATSRDLGSNQPQHF	TGTGCCACCAGCAGAGATCTCGGGAGCAATCAGCCCCAGCATTTT
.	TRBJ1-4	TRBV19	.	CASRSVSEKLFF	TGTGCCAGTAGATCTGTGTCGGAAAAACTGTTTTTT
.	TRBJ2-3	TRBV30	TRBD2	CAWSSGGGALDTQYF	TGTGCCTGGAGTTCTGGCGGGGGGGCCTTGGATACGCAGTATTTT
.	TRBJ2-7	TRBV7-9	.	CASSGSPGISYEQYF	TGTGCCAGCAGCGGATCCCCAGGAATCTCCTACGAGCAGTACTTC
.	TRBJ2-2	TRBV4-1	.	CASSPRRDNTGELFF	TGCGCCAGCAGCCCTCGGAGGGATAACACCGGGGAGCTGTTTTTT
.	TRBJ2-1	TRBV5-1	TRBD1	CASGDGTGDYNEQFF	TGCGCCAGCGGGGATGGGACAGGGGATTACAATGAGCAGTTCTTC
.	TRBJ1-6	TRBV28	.	CASSYMDSNSPLHF	TGTGCCAGCAGTTATATGGACAGTAATTCGCCCCTCCACTTT
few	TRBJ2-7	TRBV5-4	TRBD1	CASSGTGIYEQYF	TGTGCCAGCAGCGGGACAGGGATTTACGAGCAGTACTTC
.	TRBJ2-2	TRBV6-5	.	CASSQGNRGELFF	TGTGCCAGCAGTCAGGGGAATCGAGGGGAGCTGTTTTTT
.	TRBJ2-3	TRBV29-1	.	CSGTVTSTDTQYF	TGCAGCGGCACTGTCACTAGCACAGATACGCAGTATTTT
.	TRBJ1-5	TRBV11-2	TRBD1	CASSLGRTGGYQPQHF	TGTGCCAGCAGCCTTGGCCGGACAGGGGGCTATCAGCCCCAGCATTTT
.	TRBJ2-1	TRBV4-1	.	CASSQTTQGLDNEQFF	TGCGCCAGCAGCCAAACAACCCAGGGGTTGGACAATGAGCAGTTCTTC